Listed below are T cell receptor beta chains from one sample, sequenced in a study of OX40 agonist ivuxolimab in advanced cancers. Using immunoSEQ multiplex PCR, the repertoire was profiled, and TCRdb retains in-frame clones only, with some absent. The table has approximately 61,000 clones, around 89% seen once. The sample here was CD4+ or CD8+ T cells sorted from blood, taken in a trial of the OX40 agonist ivuxolimab. The source of these receptors is an adult with an advanced solid tumor such as melanoma, head and neck, liver or kidney cancer. Both conserved end residues are part of each CDR3. D genes are given only for firm matches. Not all rows give a size; the values are once, few, many and, for expanded clones, a class.

abundance,j_gene,v_gene,d_gene,CDR3aa,CDR3nt
NA,TRBJ2-1,TRBV27,TRBD2,CASSQTSGYNEQFF,TGTGCCAGCAGTCAGACTAGCGGGTACAATGAGCAGTTCTTC
NA,TRBJ2-5,TRBV7-6,NA,CASSLVWAEQETQYF,TGTGCCAGCAGCTTAGTATGGGCGGAACAAGAGACCCAGTACTTC
NA,TRBJ2-4,TRBV11-1,NA,CASSLTKNIQYF,TGTGCCAGCAGCTTGACGAAAAACATTCAGTACTTC
NA,TRBJ2-5,TRBV11-2,NA,CASSLGTPQETQYF,TGTGCCAGCAGCTTAGGGACTCCCCAAGAGACCCAGTACTTC
once,TRBJ2-2,TRBV5-4,NA,CASSLGHGNTGELFF,TGTGCCAGCAGCTTGGGACATGGGAACACCGGGGAGCTGTTTTTT
NA,TRBJ1-1,TRBV30,NA,CACRDIGIEAFF,TGTGCCTGTCGGGACATCGGCATTGAAGCTTTCTTT
NA,TRBJ1-4,TRBV4-3,NA,CASSHLWDGNNEKLFF,TGCGCCAGCAGCCACCTTTGGGACGGAAATAATGAAAAACTGTTTTTT
NA,TRBJ2-7,TRBV19,TRBD1,CASSIWDSGYEQYF,TGTGCCAGTAGTATATGGGACAGTGGCTACGAGCAGTACTTC
NA,TRBJ2-3,TRBV28,NA,CASSLWADPKDTQYF,TGTGCCAGCAGTTTATGGGCGGATCCGAAAGATACGCAGTATTTT
once,TRBJ2-1,TRBV7-2,NA,CASSRPAADNEQFF,TGTGCCAGCAGCCGCCCAGCAGCGGACAATGAGCAGTTCTTC
NA,TRBJ1-5,TRBV6-5,NA,CASSDGGGNQPQHF,TGTGCCAGCAGCGACGGGGGTGGCAATCAGCCCCAGCATTTT
NA,TRBJ2-3,TRBV9,TRBD2,CASSRRTSGSDTQYF,TGTGCCAGCAGCAGGAGGACTAGCGGGTCCGATACGCAGTATTTT
NA,TRBJ2-3,TRBV9,NA,CASSVRGSDTQYF,TGTGCCAGCAGCGTAAGAGGTTCAGATACGCAGTATTTT
NA,TRBJ2-1,TRBV4-1,TRBD1,CASSQSGQGGNEQFF,TGCGCCAGCAGCCAGTCGGGACAGGGAGGTAATGAGCAGTTCTTC